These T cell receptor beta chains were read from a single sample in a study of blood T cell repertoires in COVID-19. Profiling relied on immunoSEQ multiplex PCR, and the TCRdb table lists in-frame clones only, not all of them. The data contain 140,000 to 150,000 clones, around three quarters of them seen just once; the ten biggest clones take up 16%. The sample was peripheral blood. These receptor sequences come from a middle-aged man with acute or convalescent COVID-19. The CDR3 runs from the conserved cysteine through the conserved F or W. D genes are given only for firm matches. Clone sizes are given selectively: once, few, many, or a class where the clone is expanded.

CDR3nt: TGTGCCAGCAGTTATGCAACAGGGCTGGCTAACTATGGCTACACCTTC
CDR3aa: CASSYATGLANYGYTF
v_gene: TRBV6-5
abundance: -
j_gene: TRBJ1-2
d_gene: -

CDR3nt: TGTGCCAGCTTAGAGAGTGGCGGTGAAAAACTGTTTTTT
CDR3aa: CASLESGGEKLFF
v_gene: TRBV6-5
abundance: -
j_gene: TRBJ1-4
d_gene: -

CDR3nt: TGTGCCAGTAGTTGGGACAGGGGGCGAACTGAAGCTTTCTTT
CDR3aa: CASSWDRGRTEAFF
v_gene: TRBV19
abundance: -
j_gene: TRBJ1-1
d_gene: TRBD1

CDR3nt: TGTGCCAGCAGCTTAGGAGGAAACACTGAAGCTTTCTTT
CDR3aa: CASSLGGNTEAFF
v_gene: TRBV11-3
abundance: -
j_gene: TRBJ1-1
d_gene: -

CDR3nt: TGTGCCGCCTCCCCTTGGGGGGGCACCGGGGAGCTGTTTTTT
CDR3aa: CAASPWGGTGELFF
v_gene: TRBV19
abundance: -
j_gene: TRBJ2-2
d_gene: TRBD2

CDR3nt: TGCAGTGCTAGATCGGTGGAGGAGCGGGTCTTC
CDR3aa: CSARSVEERVF
v_gene: TRBV20-1
abundance: -
j_gene: TRBJ2-1
d_gene: -

CDR3nt: TGTGCCAGCAGTCTCAATGGGGGGGTCGGGTATGGCTACACCTTC
CDR3aa: CASSLNGGVGYGYTF
v_gene: TRBV2
abundance: -
j_gene: TRBJ1-2
d_gene: -

CDR3nt: TGCGCCAGCAGCCTAAACCGGGACAGGGGGCAAGAAGCTTTCTTT
CDR3aa: CASSLNRDRGQEAFF
v_gene: TRBV5-1
abundance: once
j_gene: TRBJ1-1
d_gene: TRBD1

CDR3nt: TGTGCCACTCAGGACAGGGGGGGCGGTAGACGAGCTTTCTTT
CDR3aa: CATQDRGGGRRAFF
v_gene: TRBV15
abundance: -
j_gene: TRBJ1-1
d_gene: TRBD1

CDR3nt: TGTGCCAGCAGACCGGGACTAGGGTCCTACAATGAGCAGTTCTTC
CDR3aa: CASRPGLGSYNEQFF
v_gene: TRBV2
abundance: -
j_gene: TRBJ2-1
d_gene: TRBD2

CDR3nt: TGTGCCAGCAGCTTTGAGGCAGGGAGGGGGGGCACTGAAGCTTTCTTT
CDR3aa: CASSFEAGRGGTEAFF
v_gene: TRBV7-8
abundance: -
j_gene: TRBJ1-1
d_gene: -

CDR3nt: TGTGCCAGCAGCCTTCACGATACCAGCAGCGGTACGCAGTATTTT
CDR3aa: CASSLHDTSSGTQYF
v_gene: TRBV9
abundance: -
j_gene: TRBJ2-3
d_gene: -

CDR3nt: TGCGCCAGCAGCTTCGGCGGGAGGGGAACTGAAGCTTTCTTT
CDR3aa: CASSFGGRGTEAFF
v_gene: TRBV5-1
abundance: -
j_gene: TRBJ1-1
d_gene: -